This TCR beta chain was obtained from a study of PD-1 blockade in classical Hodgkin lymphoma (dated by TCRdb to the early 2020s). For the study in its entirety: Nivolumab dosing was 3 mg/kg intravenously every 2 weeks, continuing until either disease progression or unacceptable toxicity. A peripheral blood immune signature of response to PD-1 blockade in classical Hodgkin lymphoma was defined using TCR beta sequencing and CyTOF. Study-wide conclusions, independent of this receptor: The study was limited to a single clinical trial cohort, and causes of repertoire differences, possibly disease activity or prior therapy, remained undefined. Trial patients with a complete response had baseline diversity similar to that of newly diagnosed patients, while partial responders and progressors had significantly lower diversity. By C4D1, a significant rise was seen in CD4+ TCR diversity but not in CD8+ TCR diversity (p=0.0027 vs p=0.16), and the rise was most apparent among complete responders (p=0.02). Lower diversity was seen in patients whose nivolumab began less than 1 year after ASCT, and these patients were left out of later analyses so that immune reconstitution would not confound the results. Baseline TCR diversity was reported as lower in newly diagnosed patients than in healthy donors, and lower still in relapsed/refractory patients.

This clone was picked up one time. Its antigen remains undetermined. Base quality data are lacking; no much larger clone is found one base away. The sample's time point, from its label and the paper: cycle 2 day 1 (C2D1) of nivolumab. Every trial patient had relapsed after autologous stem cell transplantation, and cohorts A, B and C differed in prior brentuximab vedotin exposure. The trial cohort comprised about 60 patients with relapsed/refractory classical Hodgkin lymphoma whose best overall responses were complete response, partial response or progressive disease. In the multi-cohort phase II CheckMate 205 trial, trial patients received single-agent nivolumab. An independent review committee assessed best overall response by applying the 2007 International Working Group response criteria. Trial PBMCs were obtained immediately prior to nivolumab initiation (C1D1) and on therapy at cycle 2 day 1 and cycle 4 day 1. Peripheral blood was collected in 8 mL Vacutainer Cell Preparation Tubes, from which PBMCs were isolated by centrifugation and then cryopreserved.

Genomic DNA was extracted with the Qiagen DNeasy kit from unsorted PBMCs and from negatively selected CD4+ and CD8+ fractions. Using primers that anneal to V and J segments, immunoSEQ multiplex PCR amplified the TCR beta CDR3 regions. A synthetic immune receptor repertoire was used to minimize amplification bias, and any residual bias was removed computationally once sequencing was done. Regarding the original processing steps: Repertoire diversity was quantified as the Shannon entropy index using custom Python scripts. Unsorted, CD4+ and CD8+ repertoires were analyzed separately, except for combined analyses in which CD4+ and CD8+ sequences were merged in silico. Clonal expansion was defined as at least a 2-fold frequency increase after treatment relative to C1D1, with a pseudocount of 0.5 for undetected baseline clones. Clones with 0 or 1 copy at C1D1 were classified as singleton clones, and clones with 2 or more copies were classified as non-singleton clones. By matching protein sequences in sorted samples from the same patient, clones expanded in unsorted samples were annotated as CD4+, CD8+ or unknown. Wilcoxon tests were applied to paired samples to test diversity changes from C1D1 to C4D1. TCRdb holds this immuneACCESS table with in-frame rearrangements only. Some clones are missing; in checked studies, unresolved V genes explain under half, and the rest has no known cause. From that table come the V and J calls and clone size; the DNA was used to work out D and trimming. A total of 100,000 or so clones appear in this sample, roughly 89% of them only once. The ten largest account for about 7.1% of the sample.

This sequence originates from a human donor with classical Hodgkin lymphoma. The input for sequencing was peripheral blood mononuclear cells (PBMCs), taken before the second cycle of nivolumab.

The sequenced DNA: TGTGCCAGCAGTTTGTTGGGGACTAGCGGGGACAATGAGCAGTTCTTC. Translated, this gives CASSLLGTSGDNEQFF. The V and J segments used are TRBV27 and TRBJ2-1; 13 bases in the junction line up with TRBD2. Sequences MNHEY (CDR1) and SMNVEV (CDR2) are obtained from the germline V gene (reference sequence). There are 16 amino acids in the CDR3, from cysteine to phenylalanine inclusive. CDR3 DNA only is kept here, 48 bases in frame from base 1. From V the trimming removes 3 bases and from J it removes 5 bases, while the gene matches leave 4 bases of the junction unaccounted for.